This TCR beta chain was recovered during a study of blood T cell repertoires in COVID-19 (dated by TCRdb to the early 2020s). Background for the entire study: The collaborator samples originated in the United States, Italy and Spain and spanned the acute and convalescent phases of COVID-19. The material from the prospective study consisted of cDNA or gDNA derived from T cells, B-cell-depleted T cells, or PBMCs. Deeply sampled blood TCRbeta repertoires from subjects exposed to, actively infected with, or recovered from COVID-19 were included in the dataset. A freely available public database, intended as a resource for researchers studying the immune response to SARS-CoV-2, is where the repertoires were released. Samples came from the ongoing ImmuneRACE study (first 160 participants) plus 1,254 subjects from 6 global collaborators. Sample metadata almost always included a de-identified subject ID, COVID-19 status, age in years and sex. Where available, HLA class I and class II types were taken from metadata supplied by the sample provider and were not determined by assay-based typing.

Whole blood was collected in K2EDTA tubes by collaborating institutions according to the institutions' own protocols. For TCRbeta analysis, collaborator samples were shipped as frozen whole blood, as isolated PBMCs, or as DNA extracted from either sample type. Overall results and qualifications from the work: Clinical and demographic metadata were provided uncurated, with the amount varying by source and participant.

Worth noting for this clone: Its binding antigen is unknown. Within one base of it there is no much larger clone, and no base qualities were kept.

TCRbeta CDR3 regions were amplified from genomic DNA using the immunoSEQ Assay, a bias-controlled multiplex PCR. On the authors' methods: Nucleated cell counts per sample were estimated from amplification of reference gene primers within the assay. To quantify the absolute abundance of each unique TCRbeta CDR3 rearrangement, sequence reads were collapsed and filtered. For each sample, productive Simpson clonality was calculated as the square root of Simpson's diversity index over productive rearrangements. The source is immuneACCESS, and TCRdb retained only in-frame sequences with V and J called. Part of the clones is not carried over; for the studies checked, unresolved V genes explain less than half of this, and the remainder is unexplained. For V, J and clone size, that table is used; D and trimming come from the DNA. The sample table holds around 250,000 clones, of which around 87% were seen once. Approximately 4% of the sample is held by the ten biggest clonotypes.

V ends up 0 bases short and J 0 bases short, with an unmatched junction base count of 5. The CDR3, from cysteine to phenylalanine, totals 17 residues. The DNA shown is the 51-base CDR3, in frame from base 1. Reading the germline V gene (reference sequence) gives CDR1 SGHKS and CDR2 YYEKEE. The sequence links TRBV5-5 to TRBJ2-7, with 11 bases matching TRBD2. The receptor was derived from a man aged 18 to 29 with active or convalescent COVID-19. Sample: peripheral blood. In nucleotides, the sequence is TGTGCCAGCAGCTTGGGACTAGCGGGACTAAGCTCCTACGAGCAGTACTTC. Translated, this is CASSLGLAGLSSYEQYF. Joined to the reference TRBV5-5 and TRBJ2-7 proteins, this CDR3 gives the full variable domain: DAGVTQSPTHLIKTRGQQVTLRCSPISGHKSVSWYQQVLGQGPQFIFQYYEKEERGRGNFPDRFSARQFPNYSSELNVNALLLGDSALYLCASSLGLAGLSSYEQYFGPGTRLTVT.